The 10 T cell receptor beta chains below come from one sample, sequenced in a study of early T cells in non-severe SARS-CoV-2 infection. One entry per CDR3 protein, called by TCRdb with MiXCR from the 5' RACE reads. Seen here are some 67,000 distinct CDR3 sequences, roughly 10% observed once, and the top ten hold about 16%. Here the sequenced sample was whole blood, taken at baseline. Source of these receptors: an adult who was a healthcare worker with PCR-confirmed SARS-CoV-2 infection or an uninfected control (not recorded which).

This sequence joins TRBV29-1 and TRBJ2-4, with 7 bases identical to TRBD1. The CDR3 extends over 13 amino acids. V shed 1 base and J 5 bases; nucleotides not matched to a gene: 2. CDR1 is SQVTM and CDR2 is ANQGSEA in the germline V gene. The CDR3 protein is CSVEGGGENIQYF. DNA of the CDR3: TGCAGCGTTGAAGGAGGGGGCGAAAACATTCAGTACTTC.

The chain joins TRBV20-1 to TRBJ2-7; 7 bases line up with TRBD2. This CDR3 is 18 amino acids long. Germline CDR1 DFQATT, CDR2 SNEGSKA (reference sequence). V lost 2 bases to trimming and J lost 0 bases; unmatched junction nucleotides: 16. CDR3 nucleotides: TGCAGTGCTAGACCCGTCGGCGGGAGTTCAATTACCTCCTACGAGCAGTACTTC. This gives the protein CSARPVGGSSITSYEQYF.

This clonotype was counted only a few times. The chain couples TRBV27 to TRBJ1-2, with TRBD1 as a possible D gene (6 bases). This CDR3 has 12 amino acids. CDR1 is MNHEY and CDR2 is SMNVEV in the germline V gene (reference sequence). The V end was cut by 5 bases, the J end by 10 bases, with 14 bases between. The CDR3 DNA follows: TGTGCCAGCAGTACACAGGGCTTGGACTACACCTTC. It codes for CASSTQGLDYTF.

This rearrangement joins TRBV5-1 to TRBJ2-7; possibly TRBD1 or TRBD2 for D (5 bases each). This CDR3 comprises 14 residues. V lost 5 bases, J lost 3 bases, and 15 bases lay in between. Germline V gene lookup returns CDR1 SGHRS and CDR2 YFSETQ. CDR3 in amino acids: CASSPTRGDYEQYF. The CDR3 nucleotides read TGCGCCAGCAGTCCTACACGAGGGGACTACGAGCAGTACTTC.

The table lists this clonotype with a few counts. This chain connects TRBV6-6 to TRBJ2-1, with D possibly being TRBD1 or TRBD2 (6 bases each). The germline V gene encodes CDR1 MNHNY and CDR2 SVGAGI (reference sequence). The CDR3 spans 15 residues. The V gene lost 8 bases and the J gene lost 5 bases, with 19 bases spanning the gap. The CDR3 nucleotides read TGTGCCAGCGGTTCCGGGGGCAGACTCCACAATGAGCAGTTCTTC. Residues: CASGSGGRLHNEQFF.

The CDR3 sequence is CATSDLVTTETQYF. The CDR3 DNA reads as TGTGCCACCAGTGATTTGGTGACTACGGAGACCCAGTACTTC. The chain couples TRBV24-1 to TRBJ2-5; a possible D gene is TRBD2 (5 bases). Trimming stripped 0 bases from V and 5 bases from J, with 9 bases between. Germline assignment: CDR1 KGHDR and CDR2 SFDVKD. The CDR3 runs 14 residues.

V gene TRBV7-8 combines with J gene TRBJ1-4, with TRBD1 matching 7 bases. The germline CDR1 and CDR2 sequences are SGHVS and FQNEAQ. Trimming cost V 5 bases and J 8 bases; bases outside gene matches: 11. The CDR3 is 15 amino acids. CDR3 nucleotides: TGTGCCAGCAGCCCCGGACAGGCCACTAGGGAAAAACTGTTTTTT. Amino acid sequence: CASSPGQATREKLFF.

The table lists this clonotype with many counts. The chain carries TRBV10-3 and TRBJ2-1; TRBD2 agrees at 9 bases. CDR1 ENHRY and CDR2 SYGVKD come from the germline V gene. This CDR3 is 12 amino acids long. CDR3 in amino acids: CACGRDGNEQFF. CDR3 in DNA: TGTGCATGCGGGAGGGACGGAAATGAGCAGTTCTTC.

This clonotype appeared a few times. V usage is TRBV7-9 and J usage is TRBJ1-3, with D possibly being TRBD1 (6 bases). V lost 3 bases, J lost 0 bases, and 12 bases lay in between. The V gene's germline CDR1 is SEHNR and CDR2 FQNEAQ (reference sequence). CDR3 length equals 16 residues. The CDR3 spells CASSFRQVSSGNTIYF. The CDR3 DNA sequence: TGTGCCAGCAGCTTTAGACAGGTCAGCTCTGGAAACACCATATATTTT.

Ten or more counts support this clonotype. The chain couples TRBV5-1 to TRBJ1-5; unclear D gene. The length of the CDR3 is 15 residues. V was shortened by 3 bases and J by 0 bases, with 10 bases between the two germline ends. Germline CDR1 SGHRS, CDR2 YFSETQ. The CDR3, as DNA: TGCGCCAGCAGCTCATCGGATCTTAGCAATCAGCCCCAGCATTTT. It is translated as CASSSSDLSNQPQHF. The full variable domain, completed using reference TRBV5-1 and TRBJ1-5, is KAGVTQTPRYLIKTRGQQVTLSCSPISGHRSVSWYQQTPGQGLQFLFEYFSETQRNKGNFPGRFSGRQFSNSRSEMNVSTLELGDSALYLCASSSSDLSNQPQHFGDGTRLSIL.